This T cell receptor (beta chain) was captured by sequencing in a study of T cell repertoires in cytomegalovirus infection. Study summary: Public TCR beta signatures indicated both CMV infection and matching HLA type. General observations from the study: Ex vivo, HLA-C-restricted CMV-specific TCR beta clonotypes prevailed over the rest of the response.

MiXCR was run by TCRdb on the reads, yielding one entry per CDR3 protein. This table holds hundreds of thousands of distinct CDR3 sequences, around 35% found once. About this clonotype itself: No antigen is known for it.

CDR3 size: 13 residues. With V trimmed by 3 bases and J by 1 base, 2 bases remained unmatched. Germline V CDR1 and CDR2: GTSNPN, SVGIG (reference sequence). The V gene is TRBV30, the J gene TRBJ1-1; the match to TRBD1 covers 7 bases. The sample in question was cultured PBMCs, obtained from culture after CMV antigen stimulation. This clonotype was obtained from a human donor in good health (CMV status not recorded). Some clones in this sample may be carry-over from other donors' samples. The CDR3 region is CAWSRDRNTEAFF. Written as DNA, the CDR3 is TGTGCCTGGAGCCGGGACAGGAACACTGAAGCTTTCTTT.